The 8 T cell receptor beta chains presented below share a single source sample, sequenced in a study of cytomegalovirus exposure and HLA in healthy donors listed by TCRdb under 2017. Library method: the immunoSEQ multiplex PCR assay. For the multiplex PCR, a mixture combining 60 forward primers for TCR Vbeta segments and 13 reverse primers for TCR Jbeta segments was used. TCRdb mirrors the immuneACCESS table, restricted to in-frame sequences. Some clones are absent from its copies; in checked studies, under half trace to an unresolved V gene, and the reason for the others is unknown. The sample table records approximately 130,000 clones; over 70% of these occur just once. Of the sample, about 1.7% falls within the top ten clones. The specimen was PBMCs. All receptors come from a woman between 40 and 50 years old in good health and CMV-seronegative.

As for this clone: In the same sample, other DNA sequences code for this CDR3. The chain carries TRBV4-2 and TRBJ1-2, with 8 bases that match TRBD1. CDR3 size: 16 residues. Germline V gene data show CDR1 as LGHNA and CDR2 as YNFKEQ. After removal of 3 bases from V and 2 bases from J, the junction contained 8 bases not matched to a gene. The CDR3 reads CASSHAGTGLNYGYTF. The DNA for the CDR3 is TGTGCCAGCAGCCACGCTGGGACAGGACTGAACTATGGCTACACCTTC.

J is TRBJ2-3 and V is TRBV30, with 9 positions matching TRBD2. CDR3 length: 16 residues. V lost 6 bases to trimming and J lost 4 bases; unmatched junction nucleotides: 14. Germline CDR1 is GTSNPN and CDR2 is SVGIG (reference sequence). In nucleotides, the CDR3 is TGTGCCTGTAGTCTAAAGAGCGGGGGGAGTCCAGATACGCAGTATTTT. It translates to CACSLKSGGSPDTQYF. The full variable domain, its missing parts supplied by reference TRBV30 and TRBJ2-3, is SQTIHQWPATLVQPVGSPLSLECTVEGTSNPNLYWYRQAAGRGLQLLFYSVGIGQISSEVPQNLSASRPQDRQFILSSKKLLLSDSGFYLCACSLKSGGSPDTQYFGPGTRLTVL.

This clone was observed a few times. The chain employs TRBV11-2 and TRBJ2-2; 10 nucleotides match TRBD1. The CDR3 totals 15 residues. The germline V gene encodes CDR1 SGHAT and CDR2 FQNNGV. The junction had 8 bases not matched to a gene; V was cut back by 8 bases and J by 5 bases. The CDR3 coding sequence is TGTGCCAGCCTAGGCGGACAGGGGGGGACCGGGGAGCTGTTTTTT. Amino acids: CASLGGQGGTGELFF.

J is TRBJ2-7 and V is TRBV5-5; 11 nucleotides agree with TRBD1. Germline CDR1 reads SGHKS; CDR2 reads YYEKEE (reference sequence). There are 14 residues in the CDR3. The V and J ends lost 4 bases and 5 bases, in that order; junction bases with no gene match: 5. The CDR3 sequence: CASSLGQGADEQYF. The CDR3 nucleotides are TGTGCCAGCAGCCTAGGACAGGGGGCAGACGAGCAGTACTTC.

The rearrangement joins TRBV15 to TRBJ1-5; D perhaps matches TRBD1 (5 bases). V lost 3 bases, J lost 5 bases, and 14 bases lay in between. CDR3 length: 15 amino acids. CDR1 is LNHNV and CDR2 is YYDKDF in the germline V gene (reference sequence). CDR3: CATSRGGTVDQPQHF. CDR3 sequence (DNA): TGTGCCACCAGCAGGGGGGGTACGGTTGATCAGCCCCAGCATTTT.

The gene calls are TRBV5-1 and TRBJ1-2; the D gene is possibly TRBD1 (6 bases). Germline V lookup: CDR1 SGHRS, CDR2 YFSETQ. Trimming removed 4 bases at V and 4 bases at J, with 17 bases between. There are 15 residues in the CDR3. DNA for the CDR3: TGCGCCAGCAGCCCTAAGACAGGAAGTCCCTATGGCTACACCTTC. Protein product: CASSPKTGSPYGYTF. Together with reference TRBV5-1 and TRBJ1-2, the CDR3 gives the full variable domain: KAGVTQTPRYLIKTRGQQVTLSCSPISGHRSVSWYQQTPGQGLQFLFEYFSETQRNKGNFPGRFSGRQFSNSRSEMNVSTLELGDSALYLCASSPKTGSPYGYTFGSGTRLTVV.

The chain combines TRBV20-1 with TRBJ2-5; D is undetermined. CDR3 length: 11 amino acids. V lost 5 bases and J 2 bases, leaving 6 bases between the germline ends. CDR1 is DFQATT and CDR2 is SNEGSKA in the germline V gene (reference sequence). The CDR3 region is CSADFQETQYF. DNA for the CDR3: TGCAGTGCTGACTTTCAAGAGACCCAGTACTTC.

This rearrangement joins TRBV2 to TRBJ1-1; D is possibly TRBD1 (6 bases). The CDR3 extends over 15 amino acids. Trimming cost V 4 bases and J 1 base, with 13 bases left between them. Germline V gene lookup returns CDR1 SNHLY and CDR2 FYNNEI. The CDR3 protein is CASSVPGHQNTEAFF. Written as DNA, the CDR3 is TGTGCCAGCAGTGTTCCGGGACACCAGAACACTGAAGCTTTCTTT.